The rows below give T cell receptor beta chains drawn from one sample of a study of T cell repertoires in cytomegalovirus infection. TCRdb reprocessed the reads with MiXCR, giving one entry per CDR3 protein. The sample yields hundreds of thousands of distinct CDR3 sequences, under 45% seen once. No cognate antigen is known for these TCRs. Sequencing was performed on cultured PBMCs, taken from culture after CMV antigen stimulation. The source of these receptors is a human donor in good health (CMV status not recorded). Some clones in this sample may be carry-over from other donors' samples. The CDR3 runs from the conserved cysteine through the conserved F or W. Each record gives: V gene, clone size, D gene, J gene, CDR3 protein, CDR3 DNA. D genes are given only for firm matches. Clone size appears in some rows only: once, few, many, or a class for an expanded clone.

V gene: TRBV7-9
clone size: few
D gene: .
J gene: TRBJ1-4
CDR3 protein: CASSEGQPTNEKLFF
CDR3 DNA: TGTGCCAGCAGCGAAGGACAGCCAACTAATGAAAAACTGTTTTTT

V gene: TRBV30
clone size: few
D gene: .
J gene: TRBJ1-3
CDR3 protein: CAWSVHRGTPRDFSGNTIYF
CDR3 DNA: TGTGCCTGGAGTGTACACCGCGGGACACCACGAGACTTCTCTGGAAACACCATATATTTT

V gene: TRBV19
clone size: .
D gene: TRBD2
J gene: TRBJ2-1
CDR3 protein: CASSIASGSYNEQFF
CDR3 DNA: TGTGCCAGTAGTATAGCTAGCGGGAGCTACAATGAGCAGTTCTTC

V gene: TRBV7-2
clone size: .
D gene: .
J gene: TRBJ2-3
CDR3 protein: CASSPPGAGTQYF
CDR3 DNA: TGTGCCAGCAGCCCGCCGGGTGCAGGTACGCAGTATTTT

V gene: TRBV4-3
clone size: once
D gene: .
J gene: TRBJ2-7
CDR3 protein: CASSPWVYYEQYF
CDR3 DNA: TGCGCCAGCAGCCCCTGGGTATACTACGAGCAGTACTTC

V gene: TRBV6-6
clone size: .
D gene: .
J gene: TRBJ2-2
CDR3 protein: CASTGLALGTGELFF
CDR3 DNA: TGTGCCAGCACAGGGTTAGCTCTAGGCACCGGGGAGCTGTTTTTT

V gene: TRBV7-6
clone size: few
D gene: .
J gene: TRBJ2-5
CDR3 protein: CASSSQSRGQETQYF
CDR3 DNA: TGTGCCAGCAGCTCTCAAAGTCGGGGCCAAGAGACCCAGTACTTC

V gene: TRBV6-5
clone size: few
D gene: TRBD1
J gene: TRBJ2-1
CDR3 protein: CASSFTGGPNNEQFF
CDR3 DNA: TGTGCCAGCAGTTTCACAGGGGGTCCTAACAATGAGCAGTTCTTC

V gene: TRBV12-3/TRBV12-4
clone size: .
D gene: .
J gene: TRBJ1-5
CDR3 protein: CASSLSRAGNNQPQHF
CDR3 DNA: TGTGCCAGTTCTCTGAGCAGGGCGGGTAACAATCAGCCCCAGCATTTT

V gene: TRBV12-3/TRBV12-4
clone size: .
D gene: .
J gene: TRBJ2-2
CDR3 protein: CASTEGSPTGELFF
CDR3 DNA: TGTGCCAGCACAGAGGGGTCCCCCACCGGGGAGCTGTTTTTT

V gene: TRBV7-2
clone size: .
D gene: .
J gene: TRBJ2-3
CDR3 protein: CASSPGSGLHYTRYF
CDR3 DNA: TGTGCCAGCAGCCCAGGGTCCGGACTACACTATACGCGGTATTTT

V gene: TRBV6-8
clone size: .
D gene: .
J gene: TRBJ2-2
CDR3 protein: CASNREQGTGELFF
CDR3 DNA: TGTGCCAGCAACCGGGAGCAAGGCACCGGGGAGCTGTTTTTT

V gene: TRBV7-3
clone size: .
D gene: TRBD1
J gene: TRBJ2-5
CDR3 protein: CASSLVKGARETQYF
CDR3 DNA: TGTGCCAGCAGCTTAGTGAAGGGGGCGCGGGAGACCCAGTACTTC

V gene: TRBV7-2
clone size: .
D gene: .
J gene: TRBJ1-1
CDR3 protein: CASSLLGQSTEAFF
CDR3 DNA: TGTGCCAGCAGCTTATTAGGACAGAGCACTGAAGCTTTCTTT

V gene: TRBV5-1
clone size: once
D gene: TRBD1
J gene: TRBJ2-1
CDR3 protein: CASSAGGQGNNEQFF
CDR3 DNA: TGCGCCAGCAGCGCGGGGGGACAGGGGAACAATGAGCAGTTCTTC

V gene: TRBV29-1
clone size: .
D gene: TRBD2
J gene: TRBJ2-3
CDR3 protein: CSVERREGTDTQYF
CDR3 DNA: TGCAGCGTTGAACGCCGGGAGGGCACAGATACGCAGTATTTT

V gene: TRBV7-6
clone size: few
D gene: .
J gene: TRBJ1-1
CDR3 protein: CASSGDLSMNTEAFF
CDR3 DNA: TGTGCCAGCTCAGGGGACTTATCTATGAACACTGAAGCTTTCTTT

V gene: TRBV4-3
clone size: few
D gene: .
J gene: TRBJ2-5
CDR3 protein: CASSQGTLTQETQYF
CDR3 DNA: TGCGCCAGCAGCCAGGGGACCCTTACCCAAGAGACCCAGTACTTC

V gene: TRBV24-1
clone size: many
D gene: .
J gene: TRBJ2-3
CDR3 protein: CATSTRVNADTQYF
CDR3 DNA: TGTGCCACCAGTACCAGGGTAAATGCAGATACGCAGTATTTT

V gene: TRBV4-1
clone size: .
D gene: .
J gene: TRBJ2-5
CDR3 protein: CASSQDETQYF
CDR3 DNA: TGTGCCAGCAGCCAAGATGAGACCCAGTACTTC

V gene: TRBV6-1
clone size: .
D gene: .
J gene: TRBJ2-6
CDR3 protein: CASSELSSGANVLTF
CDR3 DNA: TGTGCCAGCAGTGAGCTCTCCTCTGGGGCCAACGTCCTGACTTTC

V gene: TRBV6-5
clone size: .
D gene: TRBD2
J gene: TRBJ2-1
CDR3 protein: CASSYTRLAGAGEQFF
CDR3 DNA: TGTGCCAGCAGTTACACCCGACTAGCGGGAGCCGGGGAGCAGTTCTTC

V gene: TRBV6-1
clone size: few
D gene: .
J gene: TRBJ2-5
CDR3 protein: CASSGDGETQYF
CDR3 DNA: TGTGCCAGCAGTGGGGACGGAGAGACCCAGTACTTC

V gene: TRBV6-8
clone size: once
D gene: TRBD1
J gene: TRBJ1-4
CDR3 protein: CANTFRGQGLYRDEKLFF
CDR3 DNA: TGTGCCAACACCTTCCGGGGACAGGGACTCTATCGGGATGAAAAACTGTTTTTT

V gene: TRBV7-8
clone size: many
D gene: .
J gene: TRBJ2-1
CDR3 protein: CASSLVNYYNEQFF
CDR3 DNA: TGTGCCAGCAGCTTAGTTAACTACTACAATGAGCAGTTCTTC

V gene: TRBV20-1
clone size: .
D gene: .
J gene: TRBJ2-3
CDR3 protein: CSAIRLTSSSDTQYF
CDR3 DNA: TGCAGTGCGATCAGGTTAACTAGCAGTTCAGATACGCAGTATTTT

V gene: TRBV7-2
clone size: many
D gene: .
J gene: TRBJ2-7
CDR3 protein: CASSSQPGTENEQYF
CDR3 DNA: TGTGCCAGCAGCTCTCAGCCGGGAACCGAAAACGAGCAGTACTTC

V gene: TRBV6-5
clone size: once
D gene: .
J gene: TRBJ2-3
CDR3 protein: CASSRLFTDTQYF
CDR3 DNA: TGTGCCAGCAGCCGACTCTTCACAGATACGCAGTATTTT

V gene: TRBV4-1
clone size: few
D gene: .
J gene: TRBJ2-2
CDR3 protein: CASSPGMGGTGELFF
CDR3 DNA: TGCGCCAGCAGCCCCGGAATGGGCGGCACCGGGGAGCTGTTTTTT

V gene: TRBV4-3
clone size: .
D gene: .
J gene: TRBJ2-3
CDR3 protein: CASSQVPGSGDTQYF
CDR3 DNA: TGCGCCAGCAGCCAAGTGCCAGGGAGTGGGGATACGCAGTATTTT

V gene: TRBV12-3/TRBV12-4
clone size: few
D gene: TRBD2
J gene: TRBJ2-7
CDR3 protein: CASSFWASGGFYEQYF
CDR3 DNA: TGTGCCAGCAGTTTCTGGGCTAGCGGGGGGTTCTACGAGCAGTACTTC

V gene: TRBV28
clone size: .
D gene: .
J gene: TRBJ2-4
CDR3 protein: CASSKGNIQYF
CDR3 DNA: TGTGCCAGCAGTAAAGGGAACATTCAGTACTTC

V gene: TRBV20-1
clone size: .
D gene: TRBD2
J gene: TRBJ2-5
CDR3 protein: CSARDTAGVGETQYF
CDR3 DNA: TGCAGTGCTAGAGATACCGCGGGGGTTGGGGAGACCCAGTACTTC

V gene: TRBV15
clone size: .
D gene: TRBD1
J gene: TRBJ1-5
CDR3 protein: CATSRAQGVNQPQHF
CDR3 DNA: TGTGCCACCAGCAGAGCACAGGGGGTGAATCAGCCCCAGCATTTT

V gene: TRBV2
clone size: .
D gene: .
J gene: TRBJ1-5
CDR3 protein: CASSERAGNQPQHF
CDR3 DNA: TGTGCCAGCAGTGAACGAGCCGGCAATCAGCCCCAGCATTTT

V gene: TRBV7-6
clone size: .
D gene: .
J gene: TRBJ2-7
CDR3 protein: CASSPGPQDYEQYF
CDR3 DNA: TGTGCCAGCAGCCCCGGGCCCCAAGATTACGAGCAGTACTTC

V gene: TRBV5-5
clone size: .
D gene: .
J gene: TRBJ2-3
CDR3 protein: CASSSYRAVSTDTQYF
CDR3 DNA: TGTGCCAGCAGCTCCTACAGGGCTGTGAGCACAGATACGCAGTATTTT

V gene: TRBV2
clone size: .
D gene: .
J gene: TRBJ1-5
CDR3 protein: CASSVSRDDQPQHF
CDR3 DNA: TGTGCCAGCAGTGTGAGCAGGGATGATCAGCCCCAGCATTTT

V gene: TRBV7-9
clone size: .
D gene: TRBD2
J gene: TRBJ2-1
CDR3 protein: CASNLGGNEQFF
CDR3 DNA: TGTGCCAGCAACTTGGGAGGGAATGAGCAGTTCTTC

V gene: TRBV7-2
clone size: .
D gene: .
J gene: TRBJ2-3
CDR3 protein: CASSLGGRLSTDTQYF
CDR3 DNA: TGTGCCAGCAGCTTAGGCGGCCGGCTTTCTACAGATACGCAGTATTTT

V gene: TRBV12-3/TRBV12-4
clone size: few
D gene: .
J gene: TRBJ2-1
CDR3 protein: CASSLINDEQFF
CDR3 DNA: TGTGCCAGCAGTCTAATCAACGATGAGCAGTTCTTC

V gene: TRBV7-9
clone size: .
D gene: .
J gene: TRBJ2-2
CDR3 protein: CASVGMSSTGELFF
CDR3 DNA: TGTGCCAGCGTGGGAATGAGTTCAACCGGGGAGCTGTTTTTT

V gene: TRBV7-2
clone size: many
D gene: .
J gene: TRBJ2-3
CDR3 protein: CASSSQGTDTQYF
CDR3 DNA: TGTGCCAGCAGCTCCCAGGGGACAGATACGCAGTATTTT

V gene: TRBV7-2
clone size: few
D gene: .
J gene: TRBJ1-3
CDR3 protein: CASSLSASGWVIYF
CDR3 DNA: TGTGCCAGCAGCCTCTCGGCCTCGGGGTGGGTCATATATTTT

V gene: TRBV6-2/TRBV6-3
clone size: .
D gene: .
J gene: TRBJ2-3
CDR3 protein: CASSYRRSTQYF
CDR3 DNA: TGTGCCAGCAGTTACAGGAGAAGTACGCAGTATTTT

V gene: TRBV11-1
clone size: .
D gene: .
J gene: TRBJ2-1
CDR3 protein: CASSVGRDNEQFF
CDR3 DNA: TGTGCCAGCAGTGTCGGCCGGGACAATGAGCAGTTCTTC

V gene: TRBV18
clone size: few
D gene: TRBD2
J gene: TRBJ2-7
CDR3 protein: CASPEMQGLADLSYEQYF
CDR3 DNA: TGTGCCAGCCCTGAAATGCAAGGGCTAGCGGACCTCTCCTACGAGCAGTACTTC

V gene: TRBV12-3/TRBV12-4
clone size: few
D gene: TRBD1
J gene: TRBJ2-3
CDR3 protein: CASRRDRGATSTDTQYF
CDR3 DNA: TGTGCCAGCAGGAGGGACAGGGGGGCAACTAGCACAGATACGCAGTATTTT

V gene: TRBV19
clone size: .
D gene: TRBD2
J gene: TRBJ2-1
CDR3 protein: CASSGGPGLAGRDEQFF
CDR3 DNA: TGTGCCAGTAGTGGGGGGCCGGGACTAGCCGGCCGGGACGAGCAGTTCTTC

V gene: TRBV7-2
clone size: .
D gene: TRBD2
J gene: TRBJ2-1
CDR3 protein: CASSLVSGGAKEQFF
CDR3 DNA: TGTGCCAGCAGCTTAGTTAGCGGGGGGGCCAAGGAGCAGTTCTTC

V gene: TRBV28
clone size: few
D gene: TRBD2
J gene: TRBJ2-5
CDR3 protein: CASSPSLAGEETQYF
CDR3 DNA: TGTGCCAGCAGCCCTAGCCTAGCGGGAGAAGAGACCCAGTACTTC